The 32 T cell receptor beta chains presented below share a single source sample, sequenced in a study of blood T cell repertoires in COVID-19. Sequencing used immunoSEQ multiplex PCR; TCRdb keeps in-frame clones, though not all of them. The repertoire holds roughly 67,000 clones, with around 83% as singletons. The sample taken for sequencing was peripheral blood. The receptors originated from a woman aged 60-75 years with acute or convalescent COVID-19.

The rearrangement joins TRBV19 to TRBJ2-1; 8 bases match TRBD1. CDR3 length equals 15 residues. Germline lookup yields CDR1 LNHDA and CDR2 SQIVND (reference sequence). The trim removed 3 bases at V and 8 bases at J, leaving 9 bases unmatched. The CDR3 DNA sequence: TGTGCCAGTAGTATGACAGGGGAGTGGGCATATGAGCAGTTCTTC. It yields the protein CASSMTGEWAYEQFF. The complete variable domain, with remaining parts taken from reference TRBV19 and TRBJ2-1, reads DGGITQSPKYLFRKEGQNVTLSCEQNLNHDAMYWYRQDPGQGLRLIYYSQIVNDFQKGDIAEGYSVSREKKESFPLTVTSAQKNPTAFYLCASSMTGEWAYEQFFGPGTRLTVL.

Written as DNA, the CDR3 is TGTGCCTGGGGGGAGGATTGGTATGGCTACACCTTC. Protein: CAWGEDWYGYTF. V is TRBV6-5 and J is TRBJ1-2; tentatively, D is TRBD1 (5 bases). This CDR3 has 12 residues. The germline V gene encodes CDR1 MNHEY and CDR2 SVGAGI. Trimming removed 11 bases at V and 5 bases at J, with 15 bases between.

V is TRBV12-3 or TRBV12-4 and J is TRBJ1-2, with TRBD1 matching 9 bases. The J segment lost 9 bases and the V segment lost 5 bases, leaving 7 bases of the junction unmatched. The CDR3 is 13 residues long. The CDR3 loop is CASSTTGGTRYTF. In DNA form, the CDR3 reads TGTGCCAGCAGTACGACAGGGGGGACGCGCTACACCTTC.

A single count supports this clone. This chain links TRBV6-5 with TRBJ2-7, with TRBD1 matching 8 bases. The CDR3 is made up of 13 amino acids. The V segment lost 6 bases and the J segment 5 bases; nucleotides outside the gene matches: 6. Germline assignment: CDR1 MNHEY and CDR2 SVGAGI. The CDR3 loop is CASRTGEVNEQYF. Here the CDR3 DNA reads TGTGCCAGCAGGACAGGGGAGGTCAACGAGCAGTACTTC.

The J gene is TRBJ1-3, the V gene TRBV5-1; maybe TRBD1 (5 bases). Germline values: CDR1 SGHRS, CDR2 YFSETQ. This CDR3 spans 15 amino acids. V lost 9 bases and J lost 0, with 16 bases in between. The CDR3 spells CATRESSYSGNTIYF. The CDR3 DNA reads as TGCGCCACCAGGGAGAGCTCCTACTCTGGAAACACCATATATTTT.

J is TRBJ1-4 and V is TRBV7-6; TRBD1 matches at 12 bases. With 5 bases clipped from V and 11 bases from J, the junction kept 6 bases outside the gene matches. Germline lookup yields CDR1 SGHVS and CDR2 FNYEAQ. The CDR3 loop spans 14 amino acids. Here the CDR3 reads CASSAGQGAWKLFF. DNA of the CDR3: TGTGCCAGCAGCGCGGGACAGGGGGCGTGGAAACTGTTTTTT.

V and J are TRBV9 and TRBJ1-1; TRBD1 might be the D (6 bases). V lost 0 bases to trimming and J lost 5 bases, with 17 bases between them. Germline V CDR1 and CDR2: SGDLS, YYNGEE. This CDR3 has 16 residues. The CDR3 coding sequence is TGTGCCAGCAGCGTAGGTCGGGGGGCCTATAGTACTGAAGCTTTCTTT. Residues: CASSVGRGAYSTEAFF. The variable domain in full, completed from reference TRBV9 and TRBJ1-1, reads DSGVTQTPKHLITATGQRVTLRCSPRSGDLSVYWYQQSLDQGLQFLIQYYNGEERAKGNILERFSAQQFPDLHSELNLSSLELGDSALYFCASSVGRGAYSTEAFFGQGTRLTVV.

The CDR3 nucleotides read TGTGCCAGCAGCGCGATAGGGGGAAAAGGCACTGAAGCTTTCTTT. Translation: CASSAIGGKGTEAFF. The chain is built from TRBV2 and TRBJ1-1; D perhaps matches TRBD1 (6 bases). V lost 6 bases, J lost 4 bases, and 18 bases lay in between. The CDR3 is 15 amino acids. The germline V gene has CDR1 SNHLY and CDR2 FYNNEI.

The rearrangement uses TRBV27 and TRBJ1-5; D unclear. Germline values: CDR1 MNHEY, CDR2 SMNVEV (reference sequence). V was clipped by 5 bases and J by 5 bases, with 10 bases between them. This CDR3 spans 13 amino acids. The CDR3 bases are TGTGCCAGCAGTCCCTACCGGGATCAGCCCCAGCATTTT. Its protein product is CASSPYRDQPQHF.

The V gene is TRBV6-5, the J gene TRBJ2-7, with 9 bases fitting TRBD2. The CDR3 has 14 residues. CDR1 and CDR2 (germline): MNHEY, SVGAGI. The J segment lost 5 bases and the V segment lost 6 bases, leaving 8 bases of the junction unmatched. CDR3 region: CASRASGGIDEQYF. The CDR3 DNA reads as TGTGCCAGCAGGGCGAGCGGGGGGATCGACGAGCAGTACTTC.

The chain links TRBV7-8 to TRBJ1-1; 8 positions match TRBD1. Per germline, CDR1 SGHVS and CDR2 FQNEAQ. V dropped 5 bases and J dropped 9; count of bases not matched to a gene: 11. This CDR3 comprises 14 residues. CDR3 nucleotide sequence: TGTGCCAGCAGCGTAGGGACAGGTACACTGAAAGCTTTCTTT. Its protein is CASSVGTGTLKAFF.

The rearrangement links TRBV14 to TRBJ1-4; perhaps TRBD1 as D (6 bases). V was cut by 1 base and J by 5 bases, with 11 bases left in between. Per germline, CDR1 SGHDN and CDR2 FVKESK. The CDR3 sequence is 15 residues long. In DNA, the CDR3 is TGTGCCAGCAGCCAAGGTACAGGGCTAAATGAAAAACTGTTTTTT. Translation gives CASSQGTGLNEKLFF.

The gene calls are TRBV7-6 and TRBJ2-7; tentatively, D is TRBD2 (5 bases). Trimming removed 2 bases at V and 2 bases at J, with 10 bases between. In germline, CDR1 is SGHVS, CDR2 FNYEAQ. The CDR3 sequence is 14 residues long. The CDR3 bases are TGTGCCAGCAGCTTAAATGAGGGCACCTACGAGCAGTACTTC. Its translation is CASSLNEGTYEQYF.

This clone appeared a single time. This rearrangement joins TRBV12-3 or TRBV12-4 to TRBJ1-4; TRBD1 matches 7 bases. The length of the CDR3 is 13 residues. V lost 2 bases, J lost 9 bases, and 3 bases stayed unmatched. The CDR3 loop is CASSLPGGKKLFF. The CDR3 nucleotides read TGTGCCAGCAGTTTACCAGGGGGGAAAAAACTGTTTTTT.

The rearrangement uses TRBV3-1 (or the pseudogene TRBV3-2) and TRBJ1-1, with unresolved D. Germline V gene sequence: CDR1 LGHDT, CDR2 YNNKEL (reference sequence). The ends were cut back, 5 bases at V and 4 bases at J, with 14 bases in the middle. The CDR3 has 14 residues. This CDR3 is CASSSGRVGTEAFF. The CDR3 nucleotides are TGTGCCAGCAGCTCCGGTCGGGTGGGCACTGAAGCTTTCTTT.

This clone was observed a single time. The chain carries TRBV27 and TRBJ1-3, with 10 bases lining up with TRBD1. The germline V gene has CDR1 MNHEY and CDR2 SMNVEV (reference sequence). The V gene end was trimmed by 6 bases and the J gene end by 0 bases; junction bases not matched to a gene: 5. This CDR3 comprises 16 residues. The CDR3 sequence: CASRRQGANSGNTIYF. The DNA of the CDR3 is TGTGCCAGCAGAAGACAGGGGGCGAACTCTGGAAACACCATATATTTT.

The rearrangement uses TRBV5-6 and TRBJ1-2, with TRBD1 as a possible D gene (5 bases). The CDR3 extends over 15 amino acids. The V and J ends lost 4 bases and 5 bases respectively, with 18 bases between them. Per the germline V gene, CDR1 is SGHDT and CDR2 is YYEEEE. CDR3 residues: CASSPRKGISYGYTF. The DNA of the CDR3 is TGTGCCAGCAGCCCCCGAAAGGGGATTTCTTATGGCTACACCTTC.

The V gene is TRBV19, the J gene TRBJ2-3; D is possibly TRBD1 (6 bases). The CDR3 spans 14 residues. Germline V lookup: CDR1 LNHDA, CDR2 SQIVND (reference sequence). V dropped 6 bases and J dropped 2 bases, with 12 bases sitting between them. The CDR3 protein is CASSDGTPTDTQYF. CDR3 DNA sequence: TGTGCCAGTAGCGACGGGACACCCACAGATACGCAGTATTTT.

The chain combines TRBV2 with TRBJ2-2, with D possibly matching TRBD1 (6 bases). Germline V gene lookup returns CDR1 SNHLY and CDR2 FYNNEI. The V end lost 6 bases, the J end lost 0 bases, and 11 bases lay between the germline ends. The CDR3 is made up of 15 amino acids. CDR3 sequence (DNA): TGTGCCAGCAGACAGGGATCTTCGAACACCGGGGAGCTGTTTTTT. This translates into CASRQGSSNTGELFF.

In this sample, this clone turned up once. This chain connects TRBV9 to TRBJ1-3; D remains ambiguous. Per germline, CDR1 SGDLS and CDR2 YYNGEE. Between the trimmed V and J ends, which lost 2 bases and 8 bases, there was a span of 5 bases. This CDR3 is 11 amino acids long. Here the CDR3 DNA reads TGTGCCAGCAGCGTCGGGGACACCATATATTTT. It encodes CASSVGDTIYF. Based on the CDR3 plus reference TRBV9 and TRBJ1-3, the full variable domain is DSGVTQTPKHLITATGQRVTLRCSPRSGDLSVYWYQQSLDQGLQFLIQYYNGEERAKGNILERFSAQQFPDLHSELNLSSLELGDSALYFCASSVGDTIYFGEGSWLTVV.

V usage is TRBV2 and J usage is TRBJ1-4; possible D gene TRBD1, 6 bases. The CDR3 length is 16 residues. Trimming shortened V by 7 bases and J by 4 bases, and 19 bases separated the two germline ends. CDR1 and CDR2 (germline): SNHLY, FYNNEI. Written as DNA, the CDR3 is TGTGCCAGCACCCTCCGGGGGGGCCGACTTAATGAAAAACTGTTTTTT. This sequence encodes CASTLRGGRLNEKLFF.

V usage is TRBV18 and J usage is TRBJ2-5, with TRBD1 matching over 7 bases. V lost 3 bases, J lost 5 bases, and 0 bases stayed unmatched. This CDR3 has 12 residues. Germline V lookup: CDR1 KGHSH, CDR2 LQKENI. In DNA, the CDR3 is TGTGCCAGCTCACCGGACAGGGAGACCCAGTACTTC. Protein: CASSPDRETQYF. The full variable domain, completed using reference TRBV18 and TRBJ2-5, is NAGVMQNPRHLVRRRGQEARLRCSPMKGHSHVYWYRQLPEEGLKFMVYLQKENIIDESGMPKERFSAEFPKEGPSILRIQQVVRGDSAAYFCASSPDRETQYFGPGTRLLVL.

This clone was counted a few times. The CDR3 coding sequence is TGTGCCAGCAGTTCTACCTTGGCTAACTATGGCTACACCTTC. Protein product: CASSSTLANYGYTF. The chain has TRBV27 and TRBJ1-2, with no clear D. V was clipped by 4 bases and J by 0 bases, with 9 bases between them. Per germline, CDR1 MNHEY and CDR2 SMNVEV (reference sequence). The CDR3 runs to 14 residues.

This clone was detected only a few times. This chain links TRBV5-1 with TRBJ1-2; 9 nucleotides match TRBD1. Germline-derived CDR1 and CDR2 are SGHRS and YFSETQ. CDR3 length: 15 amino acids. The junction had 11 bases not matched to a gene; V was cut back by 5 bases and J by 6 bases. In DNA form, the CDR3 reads TGCGCCAGCAGTGACCCGGGACAGGGAACGGATGGCTACACCTTC. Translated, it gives CASSDPGQGTDGYTF.

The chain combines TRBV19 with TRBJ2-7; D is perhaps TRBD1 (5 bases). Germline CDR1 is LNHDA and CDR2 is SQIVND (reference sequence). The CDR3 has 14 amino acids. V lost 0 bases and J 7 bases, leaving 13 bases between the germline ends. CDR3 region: CASSIDRTSHEQYF. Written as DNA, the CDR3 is TGTGCCAGTAGTATAGATCGGACATCTCATGAGCAGTACTTC.

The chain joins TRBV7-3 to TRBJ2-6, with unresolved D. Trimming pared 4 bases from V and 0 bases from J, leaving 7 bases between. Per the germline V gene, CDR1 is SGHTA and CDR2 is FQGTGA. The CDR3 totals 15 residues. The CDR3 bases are TGTGCCAGCAGCTGGGCAGGCTCTGGGGCCAACGTCCTGACTTTC. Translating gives CASSWAGSGANVLTF.

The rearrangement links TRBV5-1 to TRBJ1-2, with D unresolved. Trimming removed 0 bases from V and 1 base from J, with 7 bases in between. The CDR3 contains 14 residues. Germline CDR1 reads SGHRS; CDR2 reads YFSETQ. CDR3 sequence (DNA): TGCGCCAGCAGCTTGGTCGGAGATAACTATGGCTACACCTTC. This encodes CASSLVGDNYGYTF. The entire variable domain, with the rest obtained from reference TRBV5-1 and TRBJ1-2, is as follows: KAGVTQTPRYLIKTRGQQVTLSCSPISGHRSVSWYQQTPGQGLQFLFEYFSETQRNKGNFPGRFSGRQFSNSRSEMNVSTLELGDSALYLCASSLVGDNYGYTFGSGTRLTVV.

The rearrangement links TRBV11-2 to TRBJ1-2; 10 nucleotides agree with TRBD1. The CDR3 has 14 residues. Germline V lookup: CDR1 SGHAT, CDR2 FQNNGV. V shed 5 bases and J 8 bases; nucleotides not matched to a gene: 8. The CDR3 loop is CASSQAGTGVGYTF. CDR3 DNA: TGTGCCAGCAGCCAAGCCGGGACAGGGGTAGGCTACACCTTC. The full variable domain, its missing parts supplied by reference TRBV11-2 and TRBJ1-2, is EAGVAQSPRYKIIEKRQSVAFWCNPISGHATLYWYQQILGQGPKLLIQFQNNGVVDDSQLPKDRFSAERLKGVDSTLKIQPAKLEDSAVYLCASSQAGTGVGYTFGSGTRLTVV.

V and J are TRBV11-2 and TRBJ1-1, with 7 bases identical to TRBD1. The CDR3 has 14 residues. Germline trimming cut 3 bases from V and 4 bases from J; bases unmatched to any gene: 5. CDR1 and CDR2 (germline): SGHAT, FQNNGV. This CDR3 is CASSFGQAGTEAFF. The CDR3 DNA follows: TGTGCCAGCAGCTTCGGACAGGCGGGCACTGAAGCTTTCTTT.

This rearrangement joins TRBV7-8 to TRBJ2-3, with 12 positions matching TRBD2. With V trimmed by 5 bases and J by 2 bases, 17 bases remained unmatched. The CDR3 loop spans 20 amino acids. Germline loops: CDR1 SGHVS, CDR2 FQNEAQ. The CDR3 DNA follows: TGTGCCAGCAGCGGTCGGGACAGGCTAGCGGGAGGGCCTGTCACAGATACGCAGTATTTT. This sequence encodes CASSGRDRLAGGPVTDTQYF.

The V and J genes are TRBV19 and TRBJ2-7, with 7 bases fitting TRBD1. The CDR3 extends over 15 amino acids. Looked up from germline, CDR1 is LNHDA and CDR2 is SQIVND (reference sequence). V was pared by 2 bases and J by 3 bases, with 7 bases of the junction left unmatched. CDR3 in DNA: TGTGCCAGTAGTATATTAAGGGACAGTTACTACGAGCAGTACTTC. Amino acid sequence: CASSILRDSYYEQYF.

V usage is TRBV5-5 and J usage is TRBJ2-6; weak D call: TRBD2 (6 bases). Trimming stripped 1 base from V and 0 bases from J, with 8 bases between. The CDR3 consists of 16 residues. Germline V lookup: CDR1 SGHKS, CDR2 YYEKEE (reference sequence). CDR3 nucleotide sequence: TGTGCCAGCAGCTTGATGGGGGGCTCTGGGGCCAACGTCCTGACTTTC. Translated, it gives CASSLMGGSGANVLTF.